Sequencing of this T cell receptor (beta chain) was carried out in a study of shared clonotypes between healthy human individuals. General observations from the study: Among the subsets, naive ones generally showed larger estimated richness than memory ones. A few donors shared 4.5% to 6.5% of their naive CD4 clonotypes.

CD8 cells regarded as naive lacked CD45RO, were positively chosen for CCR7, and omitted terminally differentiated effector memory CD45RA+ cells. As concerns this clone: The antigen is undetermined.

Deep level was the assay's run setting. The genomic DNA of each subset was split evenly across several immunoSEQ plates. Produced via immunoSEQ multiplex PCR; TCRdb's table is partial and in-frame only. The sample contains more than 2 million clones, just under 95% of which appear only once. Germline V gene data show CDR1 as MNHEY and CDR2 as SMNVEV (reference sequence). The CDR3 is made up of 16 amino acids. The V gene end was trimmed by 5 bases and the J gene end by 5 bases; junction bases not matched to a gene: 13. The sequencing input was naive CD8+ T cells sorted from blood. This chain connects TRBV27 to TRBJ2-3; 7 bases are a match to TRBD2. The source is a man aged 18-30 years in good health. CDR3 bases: TGTGCCAGCAGTAGCCTGGGAGGGCCCCATTTAGATACGCAGTATTTT. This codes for CASSSLGGPHLDTQYF.